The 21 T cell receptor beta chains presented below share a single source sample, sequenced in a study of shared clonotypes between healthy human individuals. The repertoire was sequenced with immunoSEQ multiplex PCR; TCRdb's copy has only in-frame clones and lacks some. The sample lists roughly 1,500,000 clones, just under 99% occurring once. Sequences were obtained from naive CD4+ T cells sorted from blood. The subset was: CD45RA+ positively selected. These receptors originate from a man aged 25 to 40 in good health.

CDR3 sequence: CASSLRGTIYEQYF. The CDR3 region has the DNA TGTGCCAGCAGCTTGCGCGGGACCATCTACGAGCAGTACTTC. V gene TRBV7-2 combines with J gene TRBJ2-7; a weak D match, TRBD2 (6 bases). Germline-derived CDR1 and CDR2 are SGHTA and FQGNSA. The ends were cut back, 3 bases at V and 3 bases at J, with 12 bases in the middle. This CDR3 is 14 amino acids long.

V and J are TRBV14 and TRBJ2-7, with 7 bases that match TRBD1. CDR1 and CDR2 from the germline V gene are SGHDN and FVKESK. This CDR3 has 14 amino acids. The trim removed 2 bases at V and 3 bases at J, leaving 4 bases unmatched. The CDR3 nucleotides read TGTGCCAGCAGCCAATTCGACAGGGACTACGAGCAGTACTTC. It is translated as CASSQFDRDYEQYF. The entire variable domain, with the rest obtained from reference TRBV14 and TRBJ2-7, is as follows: EAGVTQFPSHSVIEKGQTVTLRCDPISGHDNLYWYRRVMGKEIKFLLHFVKESKQDESGMPNNRFLAERTGGTYSTLKVQPAELEDSGVYFCASSQFDRDYEQYFGPGTRLTVT.

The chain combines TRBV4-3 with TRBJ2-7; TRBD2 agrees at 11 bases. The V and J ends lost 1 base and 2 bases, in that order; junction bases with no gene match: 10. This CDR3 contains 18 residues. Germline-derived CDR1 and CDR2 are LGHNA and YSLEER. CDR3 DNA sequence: TGCGCCAGCAGCCAAGCCCACCTAGCGGGAGGCTTGGCCTACGAGCAGTACTTC. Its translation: CASSQAHLAGGLAYEQYF.

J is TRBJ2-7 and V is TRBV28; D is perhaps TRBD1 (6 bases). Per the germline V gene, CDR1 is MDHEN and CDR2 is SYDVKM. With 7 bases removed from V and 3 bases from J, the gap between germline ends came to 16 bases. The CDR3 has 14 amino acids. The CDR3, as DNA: TGTGCCAGCAAAACAGGGTCCGGTGGCTACGAGCAGTACTTC. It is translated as CASKTGSGGYEQYF.

The CDR3 region has the DNA TGCGCCAGCAGCTTGGGGGCAGCATCCTACGAGCAGTACTTC. Protein sequence: CASSLGAASYEQYF. The chain carries TRBV5-1 and TRBJ2-7; D is unresolved. The CDR3 runs 14 residues. The germline V gene has CDR1 SGHRS and CDR2 YFSETQ. The V end was cut by 0 bases, the J end by 1 base, with 8 bases between.

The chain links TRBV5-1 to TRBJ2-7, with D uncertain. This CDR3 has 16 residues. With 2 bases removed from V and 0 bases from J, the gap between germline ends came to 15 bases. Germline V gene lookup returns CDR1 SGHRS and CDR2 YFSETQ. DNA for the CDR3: TGCGCCAGCAGCTTTGAGCCTGACAAAACCTCCTACGAGCAGTACTTC. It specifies CASSFEPDKTSYEQYF.

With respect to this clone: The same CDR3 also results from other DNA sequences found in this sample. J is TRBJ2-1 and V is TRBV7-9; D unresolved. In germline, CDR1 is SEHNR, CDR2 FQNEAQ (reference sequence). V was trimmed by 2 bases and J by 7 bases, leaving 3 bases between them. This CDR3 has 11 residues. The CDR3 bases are TGTGCCAGCAGCTTAAATAATGAGCAGTTCTTC. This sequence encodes CASSLNNEQFF.

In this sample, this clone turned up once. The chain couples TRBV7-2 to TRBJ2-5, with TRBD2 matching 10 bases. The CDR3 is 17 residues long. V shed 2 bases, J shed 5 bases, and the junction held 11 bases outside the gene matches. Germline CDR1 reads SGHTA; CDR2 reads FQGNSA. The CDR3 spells CASSLIPLAGEGETQYF. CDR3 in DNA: TGTGCCAGCAGCTTAATCCCCCTAGCGGGAGAGGGTGAGACCCAGTACTTC.

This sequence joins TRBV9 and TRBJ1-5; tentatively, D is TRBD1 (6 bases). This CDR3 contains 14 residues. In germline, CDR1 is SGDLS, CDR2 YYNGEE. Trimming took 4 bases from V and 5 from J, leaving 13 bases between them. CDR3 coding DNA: TGTGCCAGCAGCCGTACAGGGACATATCAGCCCCAGCATTTT. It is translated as CASSRTGTYQPQHF.

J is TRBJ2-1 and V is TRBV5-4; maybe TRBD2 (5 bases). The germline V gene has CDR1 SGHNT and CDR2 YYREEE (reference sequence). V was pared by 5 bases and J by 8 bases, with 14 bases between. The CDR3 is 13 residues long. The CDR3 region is CASRGRVRDEQFF. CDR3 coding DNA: TGTGCCAGCAGAGGGCGGGTACGCGATGAGCAGTTCTTC. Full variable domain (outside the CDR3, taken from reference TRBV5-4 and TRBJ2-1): ETGVTQSPTHLIKTRGQQVTLRCSSQSGHNTVSWYQQALGQGPQFIFQYYREEENGRGNFPPRFSGLQFPNYSSELNVNALELDDSALYLCASRGRVRDEQFFGPGTRLTVL.

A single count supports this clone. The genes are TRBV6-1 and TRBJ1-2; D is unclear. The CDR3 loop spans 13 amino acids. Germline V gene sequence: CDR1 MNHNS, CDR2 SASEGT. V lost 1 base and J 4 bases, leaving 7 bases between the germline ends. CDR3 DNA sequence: TGTGCCAGCAGTGAAGGGAAACCCTATGGCTACACCTTC. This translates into CASSEGKPYGYTF.

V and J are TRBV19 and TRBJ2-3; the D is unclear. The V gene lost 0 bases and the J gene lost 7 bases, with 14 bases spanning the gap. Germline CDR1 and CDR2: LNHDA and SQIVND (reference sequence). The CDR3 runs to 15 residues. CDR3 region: CASSIDPSSPYTQYF. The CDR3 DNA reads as TGTGCCAGTAGTATAGACCCAAGCTCACCTTATACGCAGTATTTT. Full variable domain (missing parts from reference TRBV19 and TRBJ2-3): DGGITQSPKYLFRKEGQNVTLSCEQNLNHDAMYWYRQDPGQGLRLIYYSQIVNDFQKGDIAEGYSVSREKKESFPLTVTSAQKNPTAFYLCASSIDPSSPYTQYFGPGTRLTVL.

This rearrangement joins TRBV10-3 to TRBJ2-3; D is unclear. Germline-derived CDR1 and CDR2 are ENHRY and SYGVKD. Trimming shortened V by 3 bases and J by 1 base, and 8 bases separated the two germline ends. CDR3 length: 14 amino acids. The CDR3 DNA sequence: TGTGCCATCAGTGACGAACGGGGCACAGATACGCAGTATTTT. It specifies CAISDERGTDTQYF.

CDR3 sequence: CASSYRTGEAFF. The CDR3 region has the DNA TGTGCCAGCAGTTACAGGACGGGTGAAGCTTTCTTT. This chain uses TRBV6-5 with TRBJ1-1; D unclear. Per germline, CDR1 MNHEY and CDR2 SVGAGI. The CDR3 spans 12 residues. V gave up 2 bases and J gave up 7 bases, with 8 bases separating them.

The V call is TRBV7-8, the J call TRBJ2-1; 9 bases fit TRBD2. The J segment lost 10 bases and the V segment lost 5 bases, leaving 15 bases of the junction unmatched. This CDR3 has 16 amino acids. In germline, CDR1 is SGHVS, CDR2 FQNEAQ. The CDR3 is CASSPLRAGGLKEQFF. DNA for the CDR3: TGTGCCAGCAGCCCCCTTAGGGCGGGAGGGCTAAAGGAGCAGTTCTTC.

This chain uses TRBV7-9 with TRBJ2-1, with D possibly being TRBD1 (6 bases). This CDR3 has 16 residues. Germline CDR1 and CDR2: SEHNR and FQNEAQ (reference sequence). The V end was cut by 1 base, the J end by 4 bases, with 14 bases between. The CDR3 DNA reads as TGTGCCAGCAGCTTAGAACTGGACAGACGATACAATGAGCAGTTCTTC. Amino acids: CASSLELDRRYNEQFF.

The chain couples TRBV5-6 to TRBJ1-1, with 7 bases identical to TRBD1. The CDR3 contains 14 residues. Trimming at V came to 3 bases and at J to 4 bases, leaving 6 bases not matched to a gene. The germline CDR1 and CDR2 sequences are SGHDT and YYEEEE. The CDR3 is CASSYGRGITEAFF. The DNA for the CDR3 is TGTGCCAGCAGCTATGGCAGGGGGATCACTGAAGCTTTCTTT.

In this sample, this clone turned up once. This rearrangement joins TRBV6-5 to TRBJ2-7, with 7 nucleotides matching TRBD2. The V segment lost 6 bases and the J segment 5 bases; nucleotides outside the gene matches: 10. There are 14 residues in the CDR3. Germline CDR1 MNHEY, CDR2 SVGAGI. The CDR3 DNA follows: TGTGCCAGCAGGGAGGGACTACTCGTGCACGAGCAGTACTTC. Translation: CASREGLLVHEQYF.

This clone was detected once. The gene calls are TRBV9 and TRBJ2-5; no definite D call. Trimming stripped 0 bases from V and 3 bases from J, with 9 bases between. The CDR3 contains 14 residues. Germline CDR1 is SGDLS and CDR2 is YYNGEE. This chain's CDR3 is CASSVASLEETQYF. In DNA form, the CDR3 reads TGTGCCAGCAGCGTAGCGTCACTGGAAGAGACCCAGTACTTC. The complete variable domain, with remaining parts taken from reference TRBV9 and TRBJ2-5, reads DSGVTQTPKHLITATGQRVTLRCSPRSGDLSVYWYQQSLDQGLQFLIQYYNGEERAKGNILERFSAQQFPDLHSELNLSSLELGDSALYFCASSVASLEETQYFGPGTRLLVL.

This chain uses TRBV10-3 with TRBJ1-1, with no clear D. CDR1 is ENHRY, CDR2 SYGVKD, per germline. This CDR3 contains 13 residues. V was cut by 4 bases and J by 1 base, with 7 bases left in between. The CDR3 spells CAISGQENTEAFF. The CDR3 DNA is TGTGCCATCAGTGGGCAGGAGAACACTGAAGCTTTCTTT.

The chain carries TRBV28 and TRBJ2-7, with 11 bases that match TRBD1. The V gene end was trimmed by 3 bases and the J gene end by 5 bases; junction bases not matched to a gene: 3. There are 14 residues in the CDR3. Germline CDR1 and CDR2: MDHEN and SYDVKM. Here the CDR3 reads CASSFRTGGDEQYF. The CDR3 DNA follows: TGTGCCAGCAGTTTCCGGACAGGGGGCGACGAGCAGTACTTC.